This T cell receptor (beta chain) originates from a study of beta chain features in type 1 diabetes. Whole-study context: Age, gender and cell yields were similar between patients and healthy donors. Examination spanned about 110 million sorted cells from all samples.

Cell sorting via CD45RO/CCR7/CD25/CD127/CD95/CD27 was performed to obtain CD4+ naive, central memory, regulatory and stem cell-like memory cells. Per the germline V gene, CDR1 is SNHLY and CDR2 is FYNNEI. CDR3 length: 14 amino acids. With 5 bases clipped from V and 4 bases from J, the junction kept 5 bases outside the gene matches. The investigators reverse transcribed all of the isolated RNA, so they sequenced expressed TCRB transcripts. TCRdb's copy holds only in-frame clones and misses some; the assay was immunoSEQ multiplex PCR. The sample has about 300,000 clones, under 8.5% seen once. The gene calls are TRBV2 and TRBJ1-1; the match to TRBD1 covers 9 bases. The sample comprised central memory CD4+ T cells from blood. This clonotype was sampled from a woman younger than 30 in good health. The CDR3 region is CASSQQGAVTEAFF. In DNA, the CDR3 is TGTGCCAGCAGTCAACAGGGGGCAGTCACTGAAGCTTTCTTT.